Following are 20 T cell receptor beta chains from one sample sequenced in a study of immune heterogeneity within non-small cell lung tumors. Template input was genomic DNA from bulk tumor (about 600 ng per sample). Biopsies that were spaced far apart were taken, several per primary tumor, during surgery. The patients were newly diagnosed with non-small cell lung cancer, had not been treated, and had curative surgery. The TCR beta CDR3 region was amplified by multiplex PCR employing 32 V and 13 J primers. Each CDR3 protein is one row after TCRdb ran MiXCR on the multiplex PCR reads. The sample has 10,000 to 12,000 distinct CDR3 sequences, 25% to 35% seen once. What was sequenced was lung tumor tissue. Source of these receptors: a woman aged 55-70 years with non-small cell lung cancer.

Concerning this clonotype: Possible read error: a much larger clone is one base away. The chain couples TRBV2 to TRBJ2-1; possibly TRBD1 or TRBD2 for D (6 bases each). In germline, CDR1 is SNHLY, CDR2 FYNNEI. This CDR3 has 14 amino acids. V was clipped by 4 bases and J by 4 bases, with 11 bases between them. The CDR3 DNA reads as TGTGCCAGCAGTGGGGGGGCCTCATACAATGAGCAGTTCTTC. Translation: CASSGGASYNEQFF.

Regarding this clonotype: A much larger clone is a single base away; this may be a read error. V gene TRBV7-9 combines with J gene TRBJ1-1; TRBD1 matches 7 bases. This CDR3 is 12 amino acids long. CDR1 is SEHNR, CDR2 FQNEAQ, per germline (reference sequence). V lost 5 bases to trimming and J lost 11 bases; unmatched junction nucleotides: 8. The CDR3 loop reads CASSTGQVYAFF. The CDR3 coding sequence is TGTGCCAGCAGCACCGGACAGGTCTATGCTTTCTTT.

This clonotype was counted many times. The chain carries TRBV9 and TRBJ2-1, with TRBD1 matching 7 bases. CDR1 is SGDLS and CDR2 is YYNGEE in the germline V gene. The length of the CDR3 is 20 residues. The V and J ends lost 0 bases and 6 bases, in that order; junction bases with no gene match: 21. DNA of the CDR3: TGTGCCAGCAGCGTAGATGTAGATACGGGGTGGGCAGGGGGATCCAATGAGCAGTTCTTC. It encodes CASSVDVDTGWAGGSNEQFF.

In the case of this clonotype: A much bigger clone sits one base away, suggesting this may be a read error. The CDR3 reads CASSQGTGAVGELFF. The CDR3 DNA sequence: TGCGCCAGCAGCCAAGGGACAGGGGCCGTCGGGGAGCTGTTTTTT. The rearrangement links TRBV4-1 to TRBJ2-2; 9 bases are a match to TRBD1. This CDR3 comprises 15 residues. Looked up from germline, CDR1 is MGHRA and CDR2 is YSYEKL. The J segment lost 7 bases and the V segment lost 1 base, leaving 4 bases of the junction unmatched.

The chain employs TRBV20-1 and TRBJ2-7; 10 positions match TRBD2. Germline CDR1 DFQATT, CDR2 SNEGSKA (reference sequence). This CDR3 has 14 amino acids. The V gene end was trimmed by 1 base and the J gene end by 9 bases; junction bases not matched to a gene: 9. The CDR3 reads CSARALAGVVGQYF. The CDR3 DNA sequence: TGCAGTGCTAGAGCGCTAGCGGGGGTGGTGGGGCAGTACTTC.

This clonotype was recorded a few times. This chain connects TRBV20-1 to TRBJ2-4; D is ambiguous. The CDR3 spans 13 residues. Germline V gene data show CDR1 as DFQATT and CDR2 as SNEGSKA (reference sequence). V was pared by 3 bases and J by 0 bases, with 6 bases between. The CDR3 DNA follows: TGCAGTGCTAGCGAGAGAGCCAAAAACATTCAGTACTTC. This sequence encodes CSASERAKNIQYF.

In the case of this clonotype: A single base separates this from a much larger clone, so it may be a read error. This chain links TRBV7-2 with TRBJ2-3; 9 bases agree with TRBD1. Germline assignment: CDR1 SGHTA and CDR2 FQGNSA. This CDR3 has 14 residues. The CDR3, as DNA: TGTGCCAGCGGCTTAGGGACAGGGCCAGATACGCAGTATTTT. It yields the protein CASGLGTGPDTQYF.

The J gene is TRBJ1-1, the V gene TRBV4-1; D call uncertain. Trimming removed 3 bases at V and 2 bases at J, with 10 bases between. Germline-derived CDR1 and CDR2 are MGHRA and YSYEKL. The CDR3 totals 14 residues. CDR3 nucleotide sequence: TGCGCCAGCAGCCAGCCGGTCATCAACACTGAAGCTTTCTTT. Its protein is CASSQPVINTEAFF.

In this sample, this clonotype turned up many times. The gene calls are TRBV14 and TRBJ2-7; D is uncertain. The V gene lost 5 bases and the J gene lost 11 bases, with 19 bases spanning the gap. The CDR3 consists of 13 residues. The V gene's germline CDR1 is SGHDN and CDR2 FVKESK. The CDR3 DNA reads TGTGCCAGCAGCTCCAGCCCGACGGCTATAGAGTACTTC. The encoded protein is CASSSSPTAIEYF.

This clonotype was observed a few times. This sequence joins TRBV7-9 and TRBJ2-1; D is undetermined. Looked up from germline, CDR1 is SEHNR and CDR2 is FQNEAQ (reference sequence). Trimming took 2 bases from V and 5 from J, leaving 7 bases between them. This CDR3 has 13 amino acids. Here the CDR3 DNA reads TGTGCCAGCAGCTTACGTTTGAACAATGAGCAGTTCTTC. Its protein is CASSLRLNNEQFF.

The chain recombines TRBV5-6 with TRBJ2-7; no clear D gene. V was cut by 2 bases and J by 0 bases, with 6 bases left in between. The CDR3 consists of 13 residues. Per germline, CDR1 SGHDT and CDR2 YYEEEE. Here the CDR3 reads CASSFSASYEQYF. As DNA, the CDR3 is TGTGCCAGCAGCTTTAGTGCCTCCTACGAGCAGTACTTC.

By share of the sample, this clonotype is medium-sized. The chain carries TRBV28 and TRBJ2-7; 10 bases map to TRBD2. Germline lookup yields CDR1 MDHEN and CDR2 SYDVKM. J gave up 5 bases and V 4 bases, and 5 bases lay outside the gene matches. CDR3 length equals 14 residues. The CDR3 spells CASSSLAGANEQYF. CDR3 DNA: TGTGCCAGCAGTTCCCTAGCGGGAGCGAACGAGCAGTACTTC.

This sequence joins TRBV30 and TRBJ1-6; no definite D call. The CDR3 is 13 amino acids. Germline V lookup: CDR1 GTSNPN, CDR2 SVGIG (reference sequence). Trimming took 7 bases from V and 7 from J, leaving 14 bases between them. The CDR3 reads CAYTADQNSPLHF. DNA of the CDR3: TGTGCCTATACAGCCGACCAGAATTCACCCCTCCACTTT.

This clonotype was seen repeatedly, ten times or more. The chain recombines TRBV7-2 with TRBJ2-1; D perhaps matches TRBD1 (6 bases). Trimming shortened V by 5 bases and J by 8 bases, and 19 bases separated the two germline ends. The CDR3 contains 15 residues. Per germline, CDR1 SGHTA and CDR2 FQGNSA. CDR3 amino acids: CASSLATQGRDEQFF. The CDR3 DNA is TGTGCCAGCAGCCTCGCTACCCAGGGGCGAGATGAGCAGTTCTTC.

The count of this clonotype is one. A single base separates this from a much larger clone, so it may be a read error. The CDR3 DNA follows: TGTGCCATCAGTCCGACTAGCAGGGAGCAGTTCTTC. As protein: CAISPTSREQFF. The chain has TRBV12-3 or TRBV12-4 and TRBJ2-1, with 7 bases that match TRBD2. The CDR3 loop spans 12 amino acids.

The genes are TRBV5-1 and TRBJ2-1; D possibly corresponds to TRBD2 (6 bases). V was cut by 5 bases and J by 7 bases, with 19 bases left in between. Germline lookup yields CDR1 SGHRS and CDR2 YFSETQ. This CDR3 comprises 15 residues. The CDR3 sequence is CASRGEVAVYNEQFF. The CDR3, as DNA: TGCGCCAGCAGGGGTGAGGTAGCGGTTTATAATGAGCAGTTCTTC.

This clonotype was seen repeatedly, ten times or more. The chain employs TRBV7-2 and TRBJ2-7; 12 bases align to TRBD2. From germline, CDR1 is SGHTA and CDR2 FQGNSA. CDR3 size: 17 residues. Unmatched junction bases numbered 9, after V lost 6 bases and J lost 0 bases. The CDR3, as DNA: TGTGCCAGCAGGGCTAGCGGGAGGGCCGGGGACTCCTACGAGCAGTACTTC. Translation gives CASRASGRAGDSYEQYF.

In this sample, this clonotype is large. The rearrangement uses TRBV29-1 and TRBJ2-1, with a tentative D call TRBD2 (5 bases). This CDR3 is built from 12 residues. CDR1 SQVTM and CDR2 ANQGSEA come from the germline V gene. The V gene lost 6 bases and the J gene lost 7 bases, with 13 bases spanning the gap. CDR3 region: CSVRAGGNEQFF. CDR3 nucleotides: TGCAGCGTCCGAGCCGGCGGGAATGAGCAGTTCTTC.

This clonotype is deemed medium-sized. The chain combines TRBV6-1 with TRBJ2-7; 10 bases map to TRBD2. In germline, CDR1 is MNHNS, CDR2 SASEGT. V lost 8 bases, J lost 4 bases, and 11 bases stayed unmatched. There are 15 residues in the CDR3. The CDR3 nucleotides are TGTGCCAGCGGCCTAGCGGGAGTCGTCCTATACGAGCAGTACTTC. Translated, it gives CASGLAGVVLYEQYF.

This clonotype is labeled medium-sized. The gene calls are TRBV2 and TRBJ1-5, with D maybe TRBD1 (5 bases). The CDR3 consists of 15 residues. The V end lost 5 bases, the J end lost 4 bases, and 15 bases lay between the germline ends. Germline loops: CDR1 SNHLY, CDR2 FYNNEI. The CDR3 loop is CASSMDKGSNQPQHF. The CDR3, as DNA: TGTGCCAGCAGTATGGACAAAGGATCAAATCAGCCCCAGCATTTT.